A selection of T cell receptor beta chains follows, all from one sample in a study of chemoradiotherapy in HPV16-positive cancers. Sequenced by immunoSEQ multiplex PCR; TCRdb stores in-frame clones only, minus some. The sample yields around 68,000 clones, around nine tenths seen once. The input for sequencing was blood, taken from a patient who underwent chemoradiotherapy. The receptor set was obtained from a human donor with HPV-associated anogenital cancer. The CDR3 runs from the conserved cysteine through the conserved F or W. The order of the fields is D gene, J gene, V gene, clone size, CDR3 DNA, CDR3 protein. A D gene is named only where the DNA matches it firmly. Size is stated for part of the rows, as once, few or many counts, or as a class when the clone is expanded.

D gene: -
J gene: TRBJ2-2
V gene: TRBV11-1
clone size: -
CDR3 DNA: TGTGCCAGCAGCTTAAGTATCAGCACCGGGGAGCTGTTTTTT
CDR3 protein: CASSLSISTGELFF

D gene: -
J gene: TRBJ2-1
V gene: TRBV28
clone size: -
CDR3 DNA: TGTGCCAGCAGTACCAGGGTGGGATTAGCGAACTCCCGAAATGAGCAGTTCTTC
CDR3 protein: CASSTRVGLANSRNEQFF

D gene: -
J gene: TRBJ1-4
V gene: TRBV6-1
clone size: few
CDR3 DNA: TGTGCCAGCAGTGACGGACAGTCAACTAATGAAAAACTGTTTTTT
CDR3 protein: CASSDGQSTNEKLFF

D gene: -
J gene: TRBJ2-2
V gene: TRBV7-9
clone size: -
CDR3 DNA: TGTGCCAGCAGCTTAGATTCGGGGGCAGCCGGGGAGCTGTTTTTT
CDR3 protein: CASSLDSGAAGELFF

D gene: -
J gene: TRBJ1-1
V gene: TRBV5-1
clone size: few
CDR3 DNA: TGCGCCAGCAGCAGAGCCTATCAGCGGGGGACTGAAGCTTTCTTT
CDR3 protein: CASSRAYQRGTEAFF

D gene: TRBD1
J gene: TRBJ1-2
V gene: TRBV5-8
clone size: once
CDR3 DNA: TGTGCCAGCAGCTTGGTTGGCCAGGGGGGTGACTATGGCTACACCTTC
CDR3 protein: CASSLVGQGGDYGYTF

D gene: -
J gene: TRBJ2-7
V gene: TRBV27
clone size: once
CDR3 DNA: TGTGCCAGCAGTTTAGAGGGTCATAGATCCTACGAGCAGTACTTC
CDR3 protein: CASSLEGHRSYEQYF

D gene: TRBD2
J gene: TRBJ2-7
V gene: TRBV5-5
clone size: once
CDR3 DNA: TGTGCCAGCAGCTTGGAATCTAGCGGTACTTACGAGCAGTACTTC
CDR3 protein: CASSLESSGTYEQYF

D gene: -
J gene: TRBJ2-2
V gene: TRBV5-1
clone size: once
CDR3 DNA: TGCGCCAGCAGCTTGGAGGGCAGGGGTGACACCGGGGAGCTGTTTTTT
CDR3 protein: CASSLEGRGDTGELFF

D gene: -
J gene: TRBJ2-5
V gene: TRBV7-9
clone size: -
CDR3 DNA: TGTGCCAGCAGCTTAGTAGGGGTTCAAGAGACCCAGTACTTC
CDR3 protein: CASSLVGVQETQYF

D gene: -
J gene: TRBJ1-2
V gene: TRBV6-6
clone size: -
CDR3 DNA: TGTGCCAGCAGTTATGCGGGCAGCAACTATGGCTACACCTTC
CDR3 protein: CASSYAGSNYGYTF

D gene: -
J gene: TRBJ1-6
V gene: TRBV10-3
clone size: -
CDR3 DNA: TGTGCCATCAGCCCCCAAGGCAGGGATTCACCCCTCCACTTT
CDR3 protein: CAISPQGRDSPLHF

D gene: -
J gene: TRBJ1-1
V gene: TRBV6-5
clone size: -
CDR3 DNA: TGTGCCAGCAGTTACAGACACCTGAACACTGAAGCTTTCTTT
CDR3 protein: CASSYRHLNTEAFF

D gene: -
J gene: TRBJ1-3
V gene: TRBV7-9
clone size: -
CDR3 DNA: TGTGCCAGCAGCCCCAGCCGCTCTACCTCTGGAAACACCATATATTTT
CDR3 protein: CASSPSRSTSGNTIYF

D gene: TRBD1
J gene: TRBJ2-3
V gene: TRBV5-1
clone size: -
CDR3 DNA: TGCGCCAGCAGCGTCCTGACAGGGGGCACAGATACGCAGTATTTT
CDR3 protein: CASSVLTGGTDTQYF

D gene: -
J gene: TRBJ1-6
V gene: TRBV27
clone size: -
CDR3 DNA: TGTGCCAGCAGTTTCTCCCGAACGGCATCCTATAATTCACCCCTCCACTTT
CDR3 protein: CASSFSRTASYNSPLHF

D gene: -
J gene: TRBJ1-6
V gene: TRBV18
clone size: -
CDR3 DNA: TGTGCCAGCTCACCGCCTCTTGGGGCAGGGAATTCACCCCTCCACTTT
CDR3 protein: CASSPPLGAGNSPLHF

D gene: -
J gene: TRBJ2-2
V gene: TRBV4-1
clone size: -
CDR3 DNA: TGCGCCAGCAGATACCCGGGACGGAAAGACACCGGGGAGCTGTTTTTT
CDR3 protein: CASRYPGRKDTGELFF

D gene: -
J gene: TRBJ2-1
V gene: TRBV15
clone size: -
CDR3 DNA: TGTGCCACCAGCAGATACAATGAGCAGTTCTTC
CDR3 protein: CATSRYNEQFF

D gene: -
J gene: TRBJ2-7
V gene: TRBV5-4
clone size: -
CDR3 DNA: TGTGCCAGCAGCCAGACCGGGACGAAGGGCGAGCAGTACTTC
CDR3 protein: CASSQTGTKGEQYF

D gene: -
J gene: TRBJ1-1
V gene: TRBV5-1
clone size: -
CDR3 DNA: TGCGCCAGCAGCTTCGAGGGGCTGAACACTGAAGCTTTCTTT
CDR3 protein: CASSFEGLNTEAFF

D gene: TRBD1
J gene: TRBJ1-2
V gene: TRBV14
clone size: -
CDR3 DNA: TGTGCCAGCAGCCCAGGCCCCGGGACAGGGGCCGGGGGCTACACCTTC
CDR3 protein: CASSPGPGTGAGGYTF

D gene: -
J gene: TRBJ2-7
V gene: TRBV10-3
clone size: -
CDR3 DNA: TGTGCCATCAGTAACTCCCACTCTCGAGAGCAGTACTTC
CDR3 protein: CAISNSHSREQYF

D gene: -
J gene: TRBJ2-1
V gene: TRBV19
clone size: -
CDR3 DNA: TGTGCCAGTAGTCGTTCAGGGTCTGTGAGCTCCTACAATGAGCAGTTCTTC
CDR3 protein: CASSRSGSVSSYNEQFF

D gene: TRBD2
J gene: TRBJ2-2
V gene: TRBV4-1
clone size: -
CDR3 DNA: TGCGCCAGCAGCCAACGGTTCTTACTAGCGGGGGCGGAGAACACCGGGGAGCTGTTTTTT
CDR3 protein: CASSQRFLLAGAENTGELFF

D gene: -
J gene: TRBJ1-3
V gene: TRBV10-2
clone size: -
CDR3 DNA: TGCGCCAGCAGTGAACAGGGAAACACCATATATTTT
CDR3 protein: CASSEQGNTIYF

D gene: TRBD2
J gene: TRBJ2-7
V gene: TRBV6-5
clone size: -
CDR3 DNA: TGTGCCAGCAGCTCCGGACTAGCGGGAGAATTCCGCCAGTACTTC
CDR3 protein: CASSSGLAGEFRQYF

D gene: -
J gene: TRBJ2-1
V gene: TRBV5-1
clone size: few
CDR3 DNA: TGCGCCAGCAGCTTGGCGTTGGTGGTGGGGGGCACCTACAATGAGCAGTTCTTC
CDR3 protein: CASSLALVVGGTYNEQFF

D gene: -
J gene: TRBJ2-3
V gene: TRBV18
clone size: -
CDR3 DNA: TGTGCCAGCTCACCAGGACACCTAAGCACAGATACGCAGTATTTT
CDR3 protein: CASSPGHLSTDTQYF

D gene: TRBD2
J gene: TRBJ2-1
V gene: TRBV6-6
clone size: once
CDR3 DNA: TGTGCCAGCAGTAGCACTAGCGGGAGTCGGGGCAATGAGCAGTTCTTC
CDR3 protein: CASSSTSGSRGNEQFF

D gene: TRBD1
J gene: TRBJ1-5
V gene: TRBV28
clone size: -
CDR3 DNA: TGTGCCAGCAGTGCACCCTGGACAGGCCGGAGCAATCAGCCCCAGCATTTT
CDR3 protein: CASSAPWTGRSNQPQHF

D gene: -
J gene: TRBJ1-1
V gene: TRBV19
clone size: -
CDR3 DNA: TGTGCCAGTAGTAAACCGGCAGCGAGAACTGAAGCTTTCTTT
CDR3 protein: CASSKPAARTEAFF

D gene: -
J gene: TRBJ2-2
V gene: TRBV4-1
clone size: few
CDR3 DNA: TGCGCCAGCAGCCAAGAATTCGTTGGGAACACCGGGGAGCTGTTTTTT
CDR3 protein: CASSQEFVGNTGELFF

D gene: -
J gene: TRBJ2-7
V gene: TRBV5-1
clone size: -
CDR3 DNA: TGCGCCAGCAGTCCCAGGCCTGGGGAGCACGAGCAGTACTTC
CDR3 protein: CASSPRPGEHEQYF

D gene: -
J gene: TRBJ2-3
V gene: TRBV7-2
clone size: -
CDR3 DNA: TGTGCCAGCAGCTTCCGAGGGGACGGAGACTACCTCATACATACGCAGTATTTT
CDR3 protein: CASSFRGDGDYLIHTQYF

D gene: -
J gene: TRBJ1-5
V gene: TRBV2
clone size: once
CDR3 DNA: TGTGCCAGCAGTGTGGGGGCGGGAGGCAATCAGCCCCAGCATTTT
CDR3 protein: CASSVGAGGNQPQHF

D gene: -
J gene: TRBJ1-6
V gene: TRBV11-2
clone size: -
CDR3 DNA: TGTGCCAGCAGCCCCAGCCCGGATTCACCCCTCCACTTT
CDR3 protein: CASSPSPDSPLHF

D gene: TRBD1
J gene: TRBJ2-7
V gene: TRBV6-6
clone size: few
CDR3 DNA: TGTGCCAGCAGATCCGGGACAGGGACCTACGAGCAGTACTTC
CDR3 protein: CASRSGTGTYEQYF

D gene: TRBD1
J gene: TRBJ2-1
V gene: TRBV18
clone size: -
CDR3 DNA: TGTGCCAGCTCACCGTCGGGACAGGGCTACAATGAGCAGTTCTTC
CDR3 protein: CASSPSGQGYNEQFF

D gene: -
J gene: TRBJ1-2
V gene: TRBV6-5
clone size: once
CDR3 DNA: TGTGCCAGCAGTTACAGGATTAAGGACTATGGCTACACCTTC
CDR3 protein: CASSYRIKDYGYTF

D gene: TRBD2
J gene: TRBJ2-1
V gene: TRBV15
clone size: -
CDR3 DNA: TGTGCCACCAGCAGGACTAGCGGGAGCTCCTACAATGAGCAGTTCTTC
CDR3 protein: CATSRTSGSSYNEQFF

D gene: -
J gene: TRBJ1-2
V gene: TRBV7-9
clone size: -
CDR3 DNA: TGTGCCAGCAGCCTATACAGGGAGGATGGCTACACCTTC
CDR3 protein: CASSLYREDGYTF

D gene: -
J gene: TRBJ1-5
V gene: TRBV28
clone size: -
CDR3 DNA: TGTGCCAGCAGTTTAAACGAAGGTCAGCCCCAGCATTTT
CDR3 protein: CASSLNEGQPQHF

D gene: TRBD1
J gene: TRBJ2-2
V gene: TRBV2
clone size: -
CDR3 DNA: TGTGCCAGCAGTGAAGTTAGAGTAGTCCGGGACAGATCTAACACCGGGGAGCTGTTTTTT
CDR3 protein: CASSEVRVVRDRSNTGELFF

D gene: TRBD1
J gene: TRBJ2-7
V gene: TRBV30
clone size: -
CDR3 DNA: TGTGCCTGGAGTACCCAGGGGGCCTACGAGCAGTACTTC
CDR3 protein: CAWSTQGAYEQYF

D gene: -
J gene: TRBJ1-1
V gene: TRBV5-1
clone size: -
CDR3 DNA: TGCGCCAGCGCAGCCTCCCGGGGGAACACTGAAGCTTTCTTT
CDR3 protein: CASAASRGNTEAFF